This T cell receptor (beta chain) is from a study of T cell responses to AZD1222 COVID-19 vaccine. Second-dose timings of about 4 or about 12 weeks were pooled. Study outcomes and limitations: Two AZD1222 administrations were followed by greater Spike-specific TCR breadth and depth. The repertoires were collected only after the peak T cell response. Just a handful of AZD1222 recipients were seropositive at baseline.

Notes on this clone: The antigen is undetermined.

The germline V gene encodes CDR1 SQVTM and CDR2 ANQGSEA. This CDR3 region has 12 residues. Trimming took 4 bases from V and 7 from J, leaving 10 bases between them. The assay was immunoSEQ multiplex PCR, and TCRdb's table has in-frame clones only and misses some. The sample lists about 170,000 clones; around 88% were seen once. The V gene is TRBV29-1, the J gene TRBJ2-2; D call uncertain. Sequences were derived from peripheral blood, sampled 28 days after the second AZD1222 dose. This TCR derives from an adult who received the AZD1222 COVID-19 vaccine. CDR3: CSVVGQGGELFF. CDR3 sequence (DNA): TGCAGCGTTGTTGGTCAAGGCGGGGAGCTGTTTTTT.